This passage covers 8 T cell receptor beta chains from one sample sequenced in a study of blood T cell repertoires in COVID-19. Data came from immunoSEQ multiplex PCR; TCRdb stores just in-frame clones and leaves some out. The repertoire has roughly 210,000 clones, approximately 81% of them found once; the top ten carry 10% to 13%. Sequencing was done on a sample of peripheral blood. The receptors originated from an elderly woman with COVID-19, enrolled during active disease.

In this sample, this clone turned up once. V is TRBV5-1 and J is TRBJ1-2, with D maybe TRBD1 (6 bases). The CDR3 runs to 15 residues. V gave up 1 base and J gave up 3 bases, with 13 bases separating them. Germline V gene sequence: CDR1 SGHRS, CDR2 YFSETQ. Here the CDR3 DNA reads TGCGCCAGCAGCTTGTTGGGGGCGGAAGACTATGGCTACACCTTC. Residues: CASSLLGAEDYGYTF. The full variable domain, rest sourced from reference TRBV5-1 and TRBJ1-2, is KAGVTQTPRYLIKTRGQQVTLSCSPISGHRSVSWYQQTPGQGLQFLFEYFSETQRNKGNFPGRFSGRQFSNSRSEMNVSTLELGDSALYLCASSLLGAEDYGYTFGSGTRLTVV.

V usage is TRBV11-1 and J usage is TRBJ2-2, with 9 nucleotides matching TRBD1. V shed 5 bases and J 6 bases; nucleotides not matched to a gene: 4. The CDR3 totals 14 residues. Germline CDR1 reads SGHAT; CDR2 reads FQDESV (reference sequence). As DNA, the CDR3 is TGTGCCAGCAGCATGGGACAGGGCGCCGGGGAGCTGTTTTTT. Residues: CASSMGQGAGELFF. The full variable domain, in which reference TRBV11-1 and TRBJ2-2 provide the parts outside the CDR3, is EAEVAQSPRYKITEKSQAVAFWCDPISGHATLYWYRQILGQGPELLVQFQDESVVDDSQLPKDRFSAERLKGVDSTLKIQPAELGDSAMYLCASSMGQGAGELFFGEGSRLTVL.

This chain links TRBV11-3 with TRBJ1-1; 12 bases map to TRBD1. CDR3 size: 15 residues. Germline CDR1 reads SGHNT; CDR2 reads YENEEA. With V trimmed by 4 bases and J by 5 bases, 5 bases remained unmatched. The CDR3 nucleotides are TGTGCCAGCAGCTCGGGACAGGGGGCGCGTACTGAAGCTTTCTTT. It encodes CASSSGQGARTEAFF.

This rearrangement joins TRBV3-1 (or the pseudogene TRBV3-2) to TRBJ1-3; 10 positions agree with TRBD1. The germline CDR1 and CDR2 sequences are LGHDT and YNNKEL (reference sequence). CDR3 length equals 13 residues. Trimming took 3 bases from V and 7 from J; bases not matched to a gene: 0. CDR3 protein: CASSQGQGNTIYF. In DNA, the CDR3 is TGTGCCAGCAGCCAGGGACAGGGGAACACCATATATTTT.

The J gene is TRBJ1-5, the V gene TRBV5-6; D perhaps matches TRBD1 (6 bases). The CDR3 length is 15 residues. Trimming took 0 bases from V and 0 from J, leaving 7 bases between them. Germline lookup yields CDR1 SGHDT and CDR2 YYEEEE. CDR3 sequence reads: CASSLGGLSNQPQHF. CDR3 in DNA: TGTGCCAGCAGCTTGGGGGGGCTTAGCAATCAGCCCCAGCATTTT. The full variable domain, rest sourced from reference TRBV5-6 and TRBJ1-5, is DAGVTQSPTHLIKTRGQQVTLRCSPKSGHDTVSWYQQALGQGPQFIFQYYEEEERQRGNFPDRFSGHQFPNYSSELNVNALLLGDSALYLCASSLGGLSNQPQHFGDGTRLSIL.

The chain recombines TRBV6-5 with TRBJ1-2; 8 positions agree with TRBD1. The germline V gene encodes CDR1 MNHEY and CDR2 SVGAGI. V lost 6 bases to trimming and J lost 3 bases; unmatched junction nucleotides: 9. There are 15 residues in the CDR3. The DNA for the CDR3 is TGTGCCAGCAGCTCCCCCGGACAGGGCTACTATGGCTACACCTTC. This translates into CASSSPGQGYYGYTF.

The rearrangement links TRBV3-1 (or the pseudogene TRBV3-2) to TRBJ2-1; 11 positions agree with TRBD2. This CDR3 comprises 16 residues. Trimming removed 5 bases from V and 7 bases from J; junction bases left unmatched: 10. Germline V gene lookup returns CDR1 LGHDT and CDR2 YNNKEL (reference sequence). CDR3 protein: CASSFRLAGGLNEQFF. CDR3 DNA sequence: TGTGCCAGCAGCTTCCGTCTAGCGGGGGGTTTGAATGAGCAGTTCTTC.

This clone was seen only once. The CDR3 loop reads CASTISGGLYEQYF. For the CDR3, the DNA is TGTGCCAGCACCATAAGCGGGGGGCTGTACGAGCAGTACTTC. The chain carries TRBV7-2 and TRBJ2-7; 9 bases line up with TRBD2. Germline trimming cut 7 bases from V and 4 bases from J; bases unmatched to any gene: 8. The germline V gene has CDR1 SGHTA and CDR2 FQGNSA. The CDR3 spans 14 residues.